These T cell receptor beta chains were read from a single sample in a study of OX40 agonist ivuxolimab in advanced cancers. Assay: immunoSEQ multiplex PCR; the TCRdb copy retains only in-frame clones and omits some. The data hold around 83,000 clones, with about 89% observed a single time. Sequencing used CD4+ or CD8+ T cells sorted from blood, obtained in a trial of the OX40 agonist ivuxolimab. The receptor source for this set is an adult with an advanced solid tumor such as melanoma, head and neck, liver or kidney cancer. The CDR3 runs from the conserved cysteine through the conserved F or W. The D gene is left open where the match is weak. Some rows mark clone size as missing; the rest say once, few, many or name a class of expanded clone.

v_gene: TRBV28; abundance: -; len: 14; j_gene: TRBJ1-5; d_gene: TRBD1; CDR3aa: CASSIRDRVPPQHF; CDR3nt: TGTGCCAGCAGTATCCGGGACAGGGTCCCTCCCCAGCATTTT
v_gene: TRBV30; abundance: -; len: 15; j_gene: TRBJ2-2; d_gene: TRBD1; CDR3aa: CAWSPGQGNTGELFF; CDR3nt: TGTGCCTGGAGCCCGGGACAGGGGAACACCGGGGAGCTGTTTTTT
v_gene: TRBV16; abundance: -; len: 14; j_gene: TRBJ1-5; d_gene: -; CDR3aa: CASSQGLGNQPQHF; CDR3nt: TGTGCCAGCAGCCAGGGATTGGGCAATCAGCCCCAGCATTTT
v_gene: TRBV6-5; abundance: -; len: 15; j_gene: TRBJ2-1; d_gene: TRBD1; CDR3aa: CASSRDRGVYNEQFF; CDR3nt: TGTGCCAGCAGCAGGGACAGGGGGGTTTACAATGAGCAGTTCTTC
v_gene: TRBV5-4; abundance: -; len: 16; j_gene: TRBJ2-5; d_gene: TRBD2; CDR3aa: CASSRQPGLQAETQYF; CDR3nt: TGTGCCAGCAGCCGGCAACCGGGACTACAAGCGGAGACCCAGTACTTC
v_gene: TRBV5-8; abundance: -; len: 15; j_gene: TRBJ2-7; d_gene: -; CDR3aa: CASSLRGQISYEQYF; CDR3nt: TGTGCCAGCAGTTTACGGGGGCAAATTTCCTACGAGCAGTACTTC
v_gene: TRBV5-1; abundance: -; len: 16; j_gene: TRBJ2-3; d_gene: TRBD2; CDR3aa: CASSAGAGPSGDTQYF; CDR3nt: TGCGCCAGCAGCGCCGGAGCGGGCCCTAGCGGAGATACGCAGTATTTT
v_gene: TRBV2; abundance: -; len: 17; j_gene: TRBJ2-4; d_gene: TRBD1; CDR3aa: CASSAGQGGILSDIQYF; CDR3nt: TGTGCCAGCAGTGCCGGACAGGGTGGGATTTTATCGGACATTCAGTACTTC
v_gene: TRBV27; abundance: once; len: 16; j_gene: TRBJ2-7; d_gene: -; CDR3aa: CASSLNPGPGGYEQYF; CDR3nt: TGTGCCAGCAGTTTAAATCCGGGACCCGGAGGGTACGAGCAGTACTTC
v_gene: TRBV7-2; abundance: once; len: 14; j_gene: TRBJ2-5; d_gene: TRBD2; CDR3aa: CASSSSGLAETQYF; CDR3nt: TGTGCCAGCAGCTCATCAGGACTAGCGGAGACCCAGTACTTC
v_gene: TRBV30; abundance: -; len: 13; j_gene: TRBJ1-5; d_gene: -; CDR3aa: CAWSVNKNQPQHF; CDR3nt: TGTGCCTGGAGTGTTAATAAGAATCAGCCCCAGCATTTT
v_gene: TRBV28; abundance: -; len: 15; j_gene: TRBJ2-4; d_gene: TRBD1; CDR3aa: CASSALGQGRNIQYF; CDR3nt: TGTGCCAGCAGCGCCTTGGGACAGGGGCGAAACATTCAGTACTTC
v_gene: TRBV6-6; abundance: once; len: 14; j_gene: TRBJ1-5; d_gene: -; CDR3aa: CASSPGVFNQPQHF; CDR3nt: TGTGCCAGCAGCCCAGGGGTCTTTAATCAGCCCCAGCATTTT
v_gene: TRBV7-9; abundance: once; len: 15; j_gene: TRBJ1-1; d_gene: -; CDR3aa: CASSSQGLGNTEAFF; CDR3nt: TGTGCCAGCAGCTCGCAGGGTTTGGGGAACACTGAAGCTTTCTTT
v_gene: TRBV7-9; abundance: once; len: 18; j_gene: TRBJ2-7; d_gene: -; CDR3aa: CASTPPLGGAPGSYEQYF; CDR3nt: TGTGCCAGCACCCCACCCCTTGGGGGGGCCCCAGGGTCCTACGAGCAGTACTTC
v_gene: TRBV6-5; abundance: -; len: 15; j_gene: TRBJ2-6; d_gene: -; CDR3aa: CASGRIGSGANVLTF; CDR3nt: TGTGCCAGCGGTCGTATAGGCTCTGGGGCCAACGTCCTGACTTTC
v_gene: TRBV5-7; abundance: -; len: 17; j_gene: TRBJ2-5; d_gene: TRBD2; CDR3aa: CASSRALAGAVWETQYF; CDR3nt: TGTGCCAGCAGCCGCGCGCTAGCGGGAGCCGTTTGGGAGACCCAGTACTTC
v_gene: TRBV18; abundance: once; len: 11; j_gene: TRBJ1-1; d_gene: -; CDR3aa: CASSEGAEAFF; CDR3nt: TGTGCCAGCTCAGAGGGCGCCGAAGCTTTCTTT
v_gene: TRBV18; abundance: -; len: 15; j_gene: TRBJ2-3; d_gene: TRBD1; CDR3aa: CASSRPGGAGDTQYF; CDR3nt: TGTGCCAGCTCACGGCCAGGGGGCGCCGGAGATACGCAGTATTTT
v_gene: TRBV11-3; abundance: -; len: 13; j_gene: TRBJ1-1; d_gene: -; CDR3aa: CASSSGLNTEAFF; CDR3nt: TGTGCCAGCAGCTCTGGACTTAACACTGAAGCTTTCTTT
v_gene: TRBV28; abundance: -; len: 13; j_gene: TRBJ2-7; d_gene: TRBD1; CDR3aa: CASRGQGAYEQYF; CDR3nt: TGTGCCAGCCGCGGACAGGGAGCCTACGAGCAGTACTTC
v_gene: TRBV28; abundance: -; len: 12; j_gene: TRBJ1-2; d_gene: -; CDR3aa: CASSLYRDGYTF; CDR3nt: TGTGCCAGCAGTTTATACAGGGATGGCTACACCTTC
v_gene: TRBV6-1; abundance: -; len: 13; j_gene: TRBJ2-2; d_gene: -; CDR3aa: CTSGRGYTGELFF; CDR3nt: TGCACTTCGGGGCGGGGATACACCGGGGAGCTGTTTTTT
v_gene: TRBV5-1; abundance: -; len: 14; j_gene: TRBJ2-7; d_gene: -; CDR3aa: CASRDGRSSYEQYF; CDR3nt: TGCGCCAGCCGCGACGGACGCTCCTCCTACGAGCAGTACTTC
v_gene: TRBV6-1; abundance: -; len: 16; j_gene: TRBJ2-3; d_gene: TRBD2; CDR3aa: CASSDRSRTRTDTQYF; CDR3nt: TGTGCCAGCAGTGATCGATCTAGGACTAGGACAGATACGCAGTATTTT
v_gene: TRBV6-4; abundance: -; len: 13; j_gene: TRBJ1-1; d_gene: -; CDR3aa: CASSEERGTEAFF; CDR3nt: TGTGCCAGCAGTGAAGAACGGGGCACTGAAGCTTTCTTT
v_gene: TRBV28; abundance: -; len: 13; j_gene: TRBJ1-1; d_gene: -; CDR3aa: CASSRPVNTEAFF; CDR3nt: TGTGCCAGCAGCCGTCCCGTGAACACTGAAGCTTTCTTT
v_gene: TRBV7-2; abundance: -; len: 14; j_gene: TRBJ2-5; d_gene: -; CDR3aa: CASREGTSQETQYF; CDR3nt: TGTGCCAGCAGGGAGGGGACTTCGCAAGAGACCCAGTACTTC
v_gene: TRBV7-2; abundance: -; len: 15; j_gene: TRBJ1-1; d_gene: TRBD1; CDR3aa: CASSSGQGASGGDFF; CDR3nt: TGTGCCAGCAGCTCCGGACAGGGGGCAAGTGGAGGGGATTTCTTT
v_gene: TRBV28; abundance: -; len: 13; j_gene: TRBJ2-1; d_gene: -; CDR3aa: CASFGLPYNEQFF; CDR3nt: TGTGCCAGTTTTGGTCTACCCTACAATGAGCAGTTCTTC
v_gene: TRBV7-9; abundance: -; len: 13; j_gene: TRBJ2-1; d_gene: -; CDR3aa: CASSLVVSNEQFF; CDR3nt: TGTGCCAGCAGCTTAGTGGTCTCCAATGAGCAGTTCTTC
v_gene: TRBV7-2; abundance: -; len: 15; j_gene: TRBJ2-3; d_gene: TRBD2; CDR3aa: CASSLSGRAGDTQYF; CDR3nt: TGTGCCAGCAGCCTTAGCGGGAGGGCGGGAGATACGCAGTATTTT
v_gene: TRBV5-5; abundance: -; len: 16; j_gene: TRBJ1-5; d_gene: -; CDR3aa: CASSRTGSPSNQPQHF; CDR3nt: TGTGCCAGCAGCCGAACAGGGTCTCCCAGCAATCAGCCCCAGCATTTT
v_gene: TRBV4-1; abundance: -; len: 18; j_gene: TRBJ2-7; d_gene: -; CDR3aa: CASSQDPGTGLSSYEQYF; CDR3nt: TGCGCCAGCAGCCAGGACCCCGGGACTGGACTTAGCTCCTACGAGCAGTACTTC
v_gene: TRBV7-3; abundance: -; len: 15; j_gene: TRBJ2-7; d_gene: TRBD2; CDR3aa: CASSPSGGGSYEQYF; CDR3nt: TGTGCCAGCAGCCCCTCCGGGGGGGGCTCCTACGAGCAGTACTTC
v_gene: TRBV11-2; abundance: -; len: 15; j_gene: TRBJ2-1; d_gene: TRBD2; CDR3aa: CASSLSGVPSNEQFF; CDR3nt: TGTGCCAGCAGCCTGAGCGGGGTCCCGTCCAATGAGCAGTTCTTC
v_gene: TRBV5-6; abundance: -; len: 16; j_gene: TRBJ2-2; d_gene: TRBD1; CDR3aa: CASSLVPGGGTGELFF; CDR3nt: TGTGCCAGCAGCTTGGTTCCAGGGGGCGGCACCGGGGAGCTGTTTTTT
v_gene: TRBV2; abundance: once; len: 13; j_gene: TRBJ2-7; d_gene: -; CDR3aa: CASKVGVAYEQYF; CDR3nt: TGTGCCAGCAAGGTCGGGGTGGCCTACGAGCAGTACTTC
v_gene: TRBV28; abundance: -; len: 12; j_gene: TRBJ2-7; d_gene: -; CDR3aa: CASSLAFYEQYF; CDR3nt: TGTGCCAGCAGTTTAGCATTCTACGAGCAGTACTTC
v_gene: TRBV9; abundance: -; len: 15; j_gene: TRBJ2-3; d_gene: -; CDR3aa: CASSVESTSTDTQYF; CDR3nt: TGTGCCAGCAGCGTAGAAAGCACAAGCACAGATACGCAGTATTTT
v_gene: TRBV5-1; abundance: -; len: 16; j_gene: TRBJ1-1; d_gene: -; CDR3aa: CASSAGGPEMNTEAFF; CDR3nt: TGCGCCAGCAGCGCTGGGGGCCCAGAGATGAACACTGAAGCTTTCTTT